In this sample, the clone carrying this TCR beta chain turned up once. Trimming removed 0 bases from V and 6 bases from J, with 15 bases in between. CDR3 length equals 15 residues. CDR1 is KGHSH, CDR2 LQKENI, per germline. Survey-level immunoSEQ sequencing profiled the TCR beta repertoire. Here immunoSEQ multiplex PCR was the method, and the copy in TCRdb shows in-frame clones only, minus some. The sample includes nearly 70,000 clones, 80% to 95% of them seen just once. The sample taken for sequencing was PBMCs. This sequence originates from a man aged 35 to 55 with rheumatoid arthritis. The V call is TRBV18, the J call TRBJ2-7, with no clear D. CDR3 nucleotides: TGTGCCAGCTCACCACCAAATGGCGAGCTGATCGAGCAGTACTTC. The encoded protein is CASSPPNGELIEQYF.